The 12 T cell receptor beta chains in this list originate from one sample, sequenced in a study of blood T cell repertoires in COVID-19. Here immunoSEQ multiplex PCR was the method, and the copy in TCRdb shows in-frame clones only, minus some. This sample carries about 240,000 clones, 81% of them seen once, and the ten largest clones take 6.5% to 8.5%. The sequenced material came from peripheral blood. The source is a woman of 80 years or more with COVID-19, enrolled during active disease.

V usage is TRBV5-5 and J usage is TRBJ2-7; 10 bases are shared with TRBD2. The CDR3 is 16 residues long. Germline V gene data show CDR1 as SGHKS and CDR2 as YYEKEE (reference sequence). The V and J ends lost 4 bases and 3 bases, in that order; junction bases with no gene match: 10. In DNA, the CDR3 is TGTGCCAGCAGCCGAGGCAGGACTAGCGGAATCTACGAGCAGTACTTC. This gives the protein CASSRGRTSGIYEQYF.

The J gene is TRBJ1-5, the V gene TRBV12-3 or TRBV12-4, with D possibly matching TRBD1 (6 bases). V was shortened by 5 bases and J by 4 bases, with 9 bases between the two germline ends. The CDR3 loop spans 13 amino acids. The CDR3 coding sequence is TGTGCCAGCAGTCAGGACAGAAATCAGCCCCAGCATTTT. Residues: CASSQDRNQPQHF.

The CDR3 region is CASRKPDRGGYTF. The DNA for the CDR3 is TGTGCCAGCAGGAAACCCGACAGGGGCGGCTACACCTTC. The rearrangement links TRBV6-5 to TRBJ1-2; 8 nucleotides agree with TRBD1. The germline CDR1 and CDR2 sequences are MNHEY and SVGAGI. V trimming: 6 bases; J trimming: 8 bases; junction bases outside the gene matches: 8. This CDR3 spans 13 amino acids.

The CDR3 sequence is CASSRWAGGSGANVLTF. The CDR3 DNA is TGTGCCAGCAGCCGCTGGGCAGGGGGCTCTGGGGCCAACGTCCTGACTTTC. The gene calls are TRBV7-2 and TRBJ2-6; 7 bases align to TRBD1. V lost 5 bases and J lost 0; bases outside the gene matches: 7. Germline values: CDR1 SGHTA, CDR2 FQGNSA. This CDR3 has 17 amino acids.

The CDR3 DNA follows: TGTGCCAGCAGCTTAGGGGCTAGCGGGACCCAAAACATTCAGTACTTC. It translates to CASSLGASGTQNIQYF. V usage is TRBV7-2 and J usage is TRBJ2-4, with TRBD2 matching 9 bases. Germline V gene sequence: CDR1 SGHTA, CDR2 FQGNSA. J was trimmed by 5 bases and V by 1 base; bases with no gene match: 6. The CDR3 loop spans 16 amino acids. Based on the CDR3 plus reference TRBV7-2 and TRBJ2-4, the full variable domain is GAGVSQSPSNKVTEKGKDVELRCDPISGHTALYWYRQSLGQGLEFLIYFQGNSAPDKSGLPSDRFSAERTGGSVSTLTIQRTQQEDSAVYLCASSLGASGTQNIQYFGAGTRLSVL.

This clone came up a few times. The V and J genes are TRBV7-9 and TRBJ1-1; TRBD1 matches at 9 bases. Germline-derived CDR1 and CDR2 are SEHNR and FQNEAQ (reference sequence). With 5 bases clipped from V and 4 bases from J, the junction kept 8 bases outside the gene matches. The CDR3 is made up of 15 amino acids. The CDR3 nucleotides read TGTGCCAGCAGCCGCGGACAGGGGCTGGTCACTGAAGCTTTCTTT. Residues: CASSRGQGLVTEAFF.

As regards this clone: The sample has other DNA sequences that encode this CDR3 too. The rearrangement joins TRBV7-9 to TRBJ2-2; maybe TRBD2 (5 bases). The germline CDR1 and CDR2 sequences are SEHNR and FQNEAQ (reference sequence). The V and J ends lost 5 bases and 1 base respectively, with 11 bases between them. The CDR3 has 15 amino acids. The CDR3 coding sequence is TGTGCCAGCAGCCTCGCGGGCGGGAACACCGGGGAGCTGTTTTTT. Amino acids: CASSLAGGNTGELFF.

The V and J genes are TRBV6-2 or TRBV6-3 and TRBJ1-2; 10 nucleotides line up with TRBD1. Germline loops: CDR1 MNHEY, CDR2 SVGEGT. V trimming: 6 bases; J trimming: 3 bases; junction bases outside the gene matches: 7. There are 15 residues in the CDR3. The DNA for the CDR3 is TGTGCCAGCAGCCCGACAGGGGGCTTGGACTATGGCTACACCTTC. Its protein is CASSPTGGLDYGYTF.

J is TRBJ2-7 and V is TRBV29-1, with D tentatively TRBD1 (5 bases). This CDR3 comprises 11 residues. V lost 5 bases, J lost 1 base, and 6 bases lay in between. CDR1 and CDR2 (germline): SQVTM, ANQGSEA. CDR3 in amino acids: CSVSGSYEQYF. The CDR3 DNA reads TGCAGCGTTTCAGGGTCCTACGAGCAGTACTTC.

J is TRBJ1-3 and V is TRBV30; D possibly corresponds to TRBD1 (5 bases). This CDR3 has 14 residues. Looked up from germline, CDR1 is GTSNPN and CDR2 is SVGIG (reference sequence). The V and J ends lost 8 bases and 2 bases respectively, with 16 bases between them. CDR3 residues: CARSGEKPGNTIYF. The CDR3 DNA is TGTGCCCGGTCGGGGGAGAAACCTGGAAACACCATATATTTT.

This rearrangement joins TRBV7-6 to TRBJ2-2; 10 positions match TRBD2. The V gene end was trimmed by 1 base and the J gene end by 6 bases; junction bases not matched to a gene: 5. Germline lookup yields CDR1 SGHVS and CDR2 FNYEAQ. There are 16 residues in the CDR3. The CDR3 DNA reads TGTGCCAGCAGCTTAGGAGCGGGGGGGCGTTCCGGGGAGCTGTTTTTT. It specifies CASSLGAGGRSGELFF.

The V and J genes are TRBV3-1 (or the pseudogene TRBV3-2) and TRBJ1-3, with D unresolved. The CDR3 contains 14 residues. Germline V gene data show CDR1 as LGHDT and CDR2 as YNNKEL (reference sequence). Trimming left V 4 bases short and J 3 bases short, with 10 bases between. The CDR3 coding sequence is TGTGCCAGCAGCCCCCGGACTTATGGAAACACCATATATTTT. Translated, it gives CASSPRTYGNTIYF.